This T cell receptor beta chain was identified during a study of T cell repertoires in cytomegalovirus infection. Study in general: TCR beta signatures that were public indicated CMV infection and matching HLA type.

TCRdb re-analysed the reads in MiXCR, keeping a single row per CDR3 protein. This sample has approximately 590,000 distinct CDR3 sequences, with around 40% found just once. Whole-study findings and limits: The study found HLA-C-restricted CMV-specific TCR beta clonotypes dominating the ex vivo response.

CDR3 length: 20 residues. Germline trimming cut 6 bases from V and 4 bases from J; bases unmatched to any gene: 21. Germline CDR1 and CDR2: SGHAT and FQNNGV. The table lists this clonotype with a few counts. Its cognate antigen is unknown. V and J are TRBV11-2 and TRBJ2-2, with 9 bases matching TRBD2. The sequenced sample was cultured PBMCs, obtained from culture after CMV antigen stimulation. The TCR sequence derives from a human donor in good health (CMV status not recorded). Some clones in this sample may be carry-over from other donors' samples. CDR3 region: CASSAAWASGDPSVTGELFF. CDR3 coding DNA: TGTGCCAGCAGTGCCGCCTGGGCTAGCGGGGACCCTAGTGTCACCGGGGAGCTGTTTTTT.